A single T cell receptor beta chain is shown here with its context. Constant-region reverse primers amplified full-length variable regions, followed by semi-nested Nested Universal Primer A PCR. TCRdb analysed the 5' RACE reads with MiXCR anew, one entry per CDR3 protein. Of about 54,000 distinct CDR3 sequences listed, under 20% are singletons. Looked up from germline, CDR1 is DFQATT and CDR2 is SNEGSKA (reference sequence). The V gene end was trimmed by 2 bases and the J gene end by 0 bases; junction bases not matched to a gene: 3. The CDR3 spans 15 residues. Purified naive CD4+ T cells were depleted of CD25+ Tregs.

The specimen sequenced was naive CD4+ T cells sorted from blood. Subset here: naive CD4+ T cells, CD4+CD45RA+CD25-. The TCR originated in a female donor with breast cancer. V gene TRBV20-1 combines with J gene TRBJ2-3; 9 positions match TRBD2. DNA of the CDR3: TGCAGTGCTAGATACAGCGGGGGGAGCACAGATACGCAGTATTTT. It is translated as CSARYSGGSTDTQYF.